The 24 T cell receptor beta chains below were found in one sample sequenced in a study of shared clonotypes between healthy human individuals. Sequencing was performed with immunoSEQ multiplex PCR; in TCRdb, only in-frame clones are kept and a portion is missing. This table holds under 2.5 million clones, approximately 90% found once. Sequencing input: naive CD4+ T cells from PBMCs. Subset given: CD45RA+ positively selected. These receptors originate from a man between 18 and 29 years old in good health. Some clones in this sample may be carry-over from other donors' samples.

The rearrangement links TRBV11-2 to TRBJ2-7, with D tentatively TRBD2 (5 bases). Germline-derived CDR1 and CDR2 are SGHAT and FQNNGV. The V gene lost 2 bases and the J gene lost 0 bases, with 11 bases spanning the gap. This CDR3 has 15 residues. In DNA, the CDR3 is TGTGCCAGCAGCTTAAGCGGTATTAGCTCCTACGAGCAGTACTTC. Its translation: CASSLSGISSYEQYF.

V gene TRBV4-2 combines with J gene TRBJ1-1; D remains unclear. This CDR3 region has 12 residues. Trimming removed 1 base at V and 11 bases at J, with 11 bases between. Germline V gene data show CDR1 as LGHNA and CDR2 as YNFKEQ. Written as DNA, the CDR3 is TGTGCCAGCAGCCAAGCTGGGGTGAGGGCTTTCTTT. Its translation is CASSQAGVRAFF.

The chain has TRBV28 and TRBJ1-5; D not resolved. Trimming left V 5 bases short and J 3 bases short, with 14 bases between. Germline V gene lookup returns CDR1 MDHEN and CDR2 SYDVKM. This CDR3 has 15 residues. CDR3 protein: CASSLGDEYNQPQHF. The CDR3 DNA follows: TGTGCCAGCAGTCTGGGCGATGAGTACAATCAGCCCCAGCATTTT. Filled out from reference TRBV28 and TRBJ1-5, the complete variable domain reads DVKVTQSSRYLVKRTGEKVFLECVQDMDHENMFWYRQDPGLGLRLIYFSYDVKMKEKGDIPEGYSVSREKKERFSLILESASTNQTSMYLCASSLGDEYNQPQHFGDGTRLSIL.

The V and J genes are TRBV7-2 and TRBJ1-2; maybe TRBD1 (5 bases). From germline, CDR1 is SGHTA and CDR2 FQGNSA. The CDR3 length is 15 residues. V lost 1 base, J lost 6 bases, and 15 bases lay in between. Here the CDR3 DNA reads TGTGCCAGCAGCTTAGGCGGGGCGAGGTTCAATGGCTACACCTTC. Its protein is CASSLGGARFNGYTF.

The chain uses TRBV29-1 and TRBJ2-7; D gene uncertain. In germline, CDR1 is SQVTM, CDR2 ANQGSEA. V was cut by 4 bases and J by 10 bases, with 17 bases left in between. This CDR3 region has 12 residues. The CDR3 DNA sequence: TGCAGCGTTGTTTCGGCCCGTACGGAACAGTACTTC. It encodes CSVVSARTEQYF.

The chain has TRBV6-5 and TRBJ2-7; D gene uncertain. V lost 6 bases to trimming and J lost 2 bases, with 11 bases between them. Germline V lookup: CDR1 MNHEY, CDR2 SVGAGI. The CDR3 extends over 13 amino acids. Here the CDR3 reads CASSLTVTYEQYF. In DNA, the CDR3 is TGTGCCAGCAGCCTGACCGTGACCTACGAGCAGTACTTC.

The CDR3 DNA follows: TGTGCCAGCAGCGGACAGGGTCGAGTCACTGAAGCTTTCTTT. Amino acid sequence: CASSGQGRVTEAFF. This rearrangement joins TRBV7-9 to TRBJ1-1; 8 bases fit TRBD1. Trimming took 5 bases from V and 4 from J; bases not matched to a gene: 6. In germline, CDR1 is SEHNR, CDR2 FQNEAQ (reference sequence). This CDR3 has 14 residues.

CDR3 sequence: CAISEYMAGAQHTEAFF. The CDR3 nucleotides read TGTGCCATCAGTGAATATATGGCAGGGGCGCAGCACACTGAAGCTTTCTTT. The chain carries TRBV10-3 and TRBJ1-1; TRBD1 might be the D (6 bases). Between the trimmed V and J ends, which lost 3 bases and 3 bases, there was a span of 20 bases. The CDR3 consists of 17 residues. Germline CDR1 is ENHRY and CDR2 is SYGVKD.

The V and J genes are TRBV5-1 and TRBJ2-1; 8 bases fit TRBD1. This CDR3 spans 15 amino acids. V shed 4 bases, J shed 6 bases, and the junction held 9 bases outside the gene matches. The V gene's germline CDR1 is SGHRS and CDR2 YFSETQ. The CDR3 protein is CASSEEGQALNEQFF. The CDR3 DNA sequence: TGCGCCAGCAGCGAGGAGGGACAGGCTCTCAATGAGCAGTTCTTC.

This chain joins TRBV19 and TRBJ2-7; 9 positions agree with TRBD2. V shed 3 bases, J shed 6 bases, and the junction held 3 bases outside the gene matches. CDR1 is LNHDA, CDR2 SQIVND, per germline (reference sequence). The CDR3 covers 13 residues. CDR3 residues: CASSIGGGVEQYF. The DNA of the CDR3 is TGTGCCAGTAGTATTGGCGGGGGGGTCGAGCAGTACTTC.

The chain uses TRBV27 and TRBJ2-7, with D uncertain. CDR3 length: 13 amino acids. V was pared by 3 bases and J by 2 bases, with 8 bases between. CDR1 and CDR2 (germline): MNHEY, SMNVEV (reference sequence). The CDR3 region is CASSLGRAYEQYF. The CDR3 DNA follows: TGTGCCAGCAGTTTGGGCAGAGCCTACGAGCAGTACTTC.

The chain couples TRBV7-2 to TRBJ2-3; D not certain. V was shortened by 5 bases and J by 2 bases, with 11 bases between the two germline ends. CDR3 length: 14 residues. CDR1 SGHTA and CDR2 FQGNSA come from the germline V gene. The DNA of the CDR3 is TGTGCCAGCAGCGTCCTAGGCCTCACAGATACGCAGTATTTT. It is translated as CASSVLGLTDTQYF.

The V and J genes are TRBV6-1 and TRBJ1-2; the match to TRBD1 covers 9 bases. V lost 6 bases to trimming and J lost 5 bases; unmatched junction nucleotides: 10. This CDR3 is 15 amino acids long. CDR1 and CDR2 (germline): MNHNS, SASEGT. The CDR3, as DNA: TGTGCCAGCAGCGTAAGAACGGGACAGGGATATGGCTACACCTTC. Translation gives CASSVRTGQGYGYTF.

The V and J genes are TRBV28 and TRBJ2-1; D uncertain. CDR3 length: 14 residues. From germline, CDR1 is MDHEN and CDR2 SYDVKM. The germline V and J ends were trimmed by 8 bases and 7 bases, with 18 bases remaining between them. DNA of the CDR3: TGTGCCAGCGGTCGCGGTATTTCGGTTAATGAGCAGTTCTTC. Its translation is CASGRGISVNEQFF.

CDR3 sequence (DNA): TGCGCCAGCAGCTTCAGAACCCAGAACACTGAAGCTTTCTTT. It translates to CASSFRTQNTEAFF. The chain combines TRBV5-1 with TRBJ1-1, with unresolved D. With 2 bases removed from V and 1 base from J, the gap between germline ends came to 9 bases. Germline CDR1 reads SGHRS; CDR2 reads YFSETQ. The CDR3 runs 14 residues.

V and J are TRBV28 and TRBJ2-5, with 12 bases aligning to TRBD2. Trimming removed 6 bases from V and 2 bases from J; junction bases left unmatched: 7. The CDR3 consists of 16 residues. Germline loops: CDR1 MDHEN, CDR2 SYDVKM. The CDR3 DNA reads as TGTGCCAGCAGCCTCTGGACTAGCGGGGTACAAGAGACCCAGTACTTC. Its translation is CASSLWTSGVQETQYF.

The V gene is TRBV7-9, the J gene TRBJ2-3; TRBD1 matches at 7 bases. Germline V gene sequence: CDR1 SEHNR, CDR2 FQNEAQ (reference sequence). V dropped 0 bases and J dropped 6; count of bases not matched to a gene: 3. The CDR3 runs 14 residues. This CDR3 reads CASSLAGQWDTQYF. The CDR3 DNA is TGTGCCAGCAGCTTAGCGGGACAGTGGGATACGCAGTATTTT.

As concerns this clone: Within the sample, other DNA sequences also encode this same CDR3. V and J are TRBV18 and TRBJ1-1; no reliable D call. The CDR3 is 14 residues long. From germline, CDR1 is KGHSH and CDR2 LQKENI. The V end was cut by 3 bases, the J end by 1 base, with 9 bases between. The CDR3 sequence is CASSPLQQNTEAFF. Written as DNA, the CDR3 is TGTGCCAGCTCACCTTTACAGCAGAACACTGAAGCTTTCTTT.

The chain employs TRBV5-1 and TRBJ1-1, with 7 nucleotides matching TRBD1. The CDR3 consists of 14 residues. Germline trimming cut 3 bases from V and 1 base from J; bases unmatched to any gene: 3. CDR1 is SGHRS and CDR2 is YFSETQ in the germline V gene. CDR3 in amino acids: CASSSGQWNTEAFF. CDR3 nucleotide sequence: TGCGCCAGCAGCTCGGGACAGTGGAACACTGAAGCTTTCTTT.

The CDR3 sequence is CASSGGTSGVLSQFF. As DNA, the CDR3 is TGTGCCAGCAGCGGGGGGACTAGCGGGGTCCTGTCGCAGTTCTTC. The rearrangement links TRBV25-1 to TRBJ2-1; TRBD2 agrees at 13 bases. Germline V gives CDR1 MGHDK, CDR2 SYGVNS. With V trimmed by 6 bases and J by 12 bases, 11 bases remained unmatched. The CDR3 totals 15 residues.

The chain employs TRBV28 and TRBJ2-5, with TRBD2 matching 11 bases. There are 15 residues in the CDR3. V dropped 5 bases and J dropped 4; count of bases not matched to a gene: 6. The germline CDR1 and CDR2 sequences are MDHEN and SYDVKM. CDR3 in amino acids: CASSTSGSLVETQYF. The CDR3 DNA is TGTGCCAGCAGTACTAGCGGGAGCTTGGTAGAGACCCAGTACTTC.

This clone showed up just a few times. The same CDR3 also results from other DNA sequences found in this sample. J is TRBJ1-5 and V is TRBV30; D ambiguous. The CDR3 has 13 residues. Trimming took 3 bases from V and 0 from J, leaving 6 bases between them. CDR1 and CDR2 (germline): GTSNPN, SVGIG (reference sequence). The CDR3 region is CAWSPDSNQPQHF. In DNA form, the CDR3 reads TGTGCCTGGAGCCCAGATAGCAATCAGCCCCAGCATTTT.

The CDR3 nucleotides read TGCGCCAGCAGCTTGAGGTCGGGACAAGGGCACATTCAGTACTTC. As protein: CASSLRSGQGHIQYF. The chain links TRBV5-1 to TRBJ2-4; a weak D match, TRBD1 (6 bases). This CDR3 has 15 residues. V lost 1 base and J 8 bases, leaving 16 bases between the germline ends. The germline gives CDR1 SGHRS, CDR2 YFSETQ.

CDR3 in amino acids: CASSLGVTYNEQFF. CDR3 bases: TGTGCCAGCAGCTTAGGTGTCACCTACAATGAGCAGTTCTTC. V gene TRBV7-2 combines with J gene TRBJ2-1; unclear D gene. Trimming removed 1 base at V and 2 bases at J, with 6 bases between. This CDR3 region has 14 residues. Germline V CDR1 and CDR2: SGHTA, FQGNSA.